This T cell receptor beta chain was recovered during a study of human thymus T cells. Using immunoSEQ multiplex PCR, the repertoire was profiled, and TCRdb retains in-frame clones only, with some absent. The table includes tens of thousands of clones, roughly 94% detected once. About this clone: Its antigen is undetermined.

Whole-study findings and limits: Thymic and blood repertoires seemed to favor certain V and J genes. Related research reported highly overlapping thymic repertoires among unrelated individuals.

Thymus tissue for the work was resected from patients undergoing corrective heart surgery. The trim removed 5 bases at V and 0 bases at J, leaving 8 bases unmatched. Per the germline V gene, CDR1 is MNHEY and CDR2 is SMNVEV (reference sequence). This CDR3 is 17 amino acids long. This clonotype originated in a girl under two years old with a congenital heart defect but otherwise immunologically healthy. The sequenced sample consisted of thymus tissue. The chain uses TRBV27 and TRBJ2-7; 12 bases line up with TRBD2. This CDR3 reads CASSPGTSGSNSYEQYF. CDR3 in DNA: TGTGCCAGCAGTCCCGGGACTAGCGGGTCAAACTCCTACGAGCAGTACTTC.